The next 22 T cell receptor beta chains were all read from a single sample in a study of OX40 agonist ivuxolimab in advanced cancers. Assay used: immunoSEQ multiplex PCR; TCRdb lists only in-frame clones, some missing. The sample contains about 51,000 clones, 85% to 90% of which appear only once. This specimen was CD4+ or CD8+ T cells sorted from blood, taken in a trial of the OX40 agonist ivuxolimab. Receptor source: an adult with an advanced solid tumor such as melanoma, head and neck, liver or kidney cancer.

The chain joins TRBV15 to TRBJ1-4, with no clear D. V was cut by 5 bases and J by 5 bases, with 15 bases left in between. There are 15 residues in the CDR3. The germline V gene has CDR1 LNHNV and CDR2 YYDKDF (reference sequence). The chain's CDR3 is CATSVIRARNEKLFF. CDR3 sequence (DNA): TGTGCCACCAGCGTAATTCGGGCCCGAAATGAAAAACTGTTTTTT.

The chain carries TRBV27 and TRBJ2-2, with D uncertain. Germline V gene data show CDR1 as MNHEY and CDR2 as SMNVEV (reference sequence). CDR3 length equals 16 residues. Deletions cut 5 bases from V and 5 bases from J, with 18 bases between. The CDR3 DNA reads TGTGCCAGCAGTATAACGTCCAATTTTTTAACCGGGGAGCTGTTTTTT. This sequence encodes CASSITSNFLTGELFF.

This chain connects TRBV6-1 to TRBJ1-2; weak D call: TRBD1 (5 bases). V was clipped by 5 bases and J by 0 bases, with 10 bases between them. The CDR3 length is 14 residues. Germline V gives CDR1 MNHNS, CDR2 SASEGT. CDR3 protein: CASSLQATNYGYTF. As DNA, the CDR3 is TGTGCCAGCAGTTTACAGGCCACTAACTATGGCTACACCTTC.

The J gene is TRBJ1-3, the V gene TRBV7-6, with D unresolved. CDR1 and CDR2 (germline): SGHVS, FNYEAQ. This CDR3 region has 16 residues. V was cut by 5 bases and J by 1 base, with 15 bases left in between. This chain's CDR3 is CASSLQVGQSGNTIYF. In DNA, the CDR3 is TGTGCCAGCAGCCTCCAGGTTGGGCAGTCTGGAAACACCATATATTTT.

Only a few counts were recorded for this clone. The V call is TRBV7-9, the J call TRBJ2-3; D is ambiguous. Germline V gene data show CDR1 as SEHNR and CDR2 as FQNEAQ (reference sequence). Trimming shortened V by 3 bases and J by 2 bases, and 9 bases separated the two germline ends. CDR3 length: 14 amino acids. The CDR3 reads CASSFRTATDTQYF. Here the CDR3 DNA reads TGTGCCAGCAGCTTTCGGACCGCCACAGATACGCAGTATTTT.

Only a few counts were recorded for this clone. The CDR3 DNA reads TGTGCCAGCAGTGAGGAGGAAGGGCCATACAATCAGCCCCAGCATTTT. This translates into CASSEEEGPYNQPQHF. The chain employs TRBV2 and TRBJ1-5, with no clear D. The CDR3 has 16 residues. The germline CDR1 and CDR2 sequences are SNHLY and FYNNEI. V was shortened by 3 bases and J by 3 bases, with 15 bases between the two germline ends.

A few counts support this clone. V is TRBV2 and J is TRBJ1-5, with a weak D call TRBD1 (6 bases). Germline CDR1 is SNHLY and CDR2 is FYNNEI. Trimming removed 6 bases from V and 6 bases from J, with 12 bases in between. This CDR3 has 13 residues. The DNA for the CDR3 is TGTGCCAGCAGGGGGGGGGCGGCTCAGCCCCAGCATTTT. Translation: CASRGGAAQPQHF.

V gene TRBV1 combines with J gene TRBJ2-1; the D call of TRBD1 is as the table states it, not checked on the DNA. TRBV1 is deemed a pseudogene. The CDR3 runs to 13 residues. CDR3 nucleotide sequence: TGCACCAGCAGCCAGGCCAAATACAATGAGCAGTTCTTC. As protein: CTSSQAKYNEQFF.

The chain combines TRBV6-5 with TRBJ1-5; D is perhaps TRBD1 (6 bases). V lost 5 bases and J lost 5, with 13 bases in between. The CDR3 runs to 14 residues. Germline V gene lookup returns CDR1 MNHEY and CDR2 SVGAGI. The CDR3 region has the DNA TGTGCCAGCAGTGTCACAGGGACGGATCAGCCCCAGCATTTT. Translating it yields CASSVTGTDQPQHF.

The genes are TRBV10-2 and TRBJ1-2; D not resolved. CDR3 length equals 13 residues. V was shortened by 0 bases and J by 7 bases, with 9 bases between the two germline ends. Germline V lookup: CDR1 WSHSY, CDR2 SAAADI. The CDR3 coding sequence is TGCGCCAGCAGTGAGTCATGGCGGAGTGGCTACACCTTC. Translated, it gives CASSESWRSGYTF.

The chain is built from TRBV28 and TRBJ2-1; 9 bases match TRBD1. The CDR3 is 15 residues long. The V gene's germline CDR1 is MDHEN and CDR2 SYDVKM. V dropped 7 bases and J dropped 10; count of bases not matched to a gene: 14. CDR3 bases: TGTGCCAGCACCCGCGGGACAGGGCTTTCTGGGGAGCAGTTCTTC. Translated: CASTRGTGLSGEQFF. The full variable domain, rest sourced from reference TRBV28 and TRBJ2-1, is DVKVTQSSRYLVKRTGEKVFLECVQDMDHENMFWYRQDPGLGLRLIYFSYDVKMKEKGDIPEGYSVSREKKERFSLILESASTNQTSMYLCASTRGTGLSGEQFFGPGTRLTVL.

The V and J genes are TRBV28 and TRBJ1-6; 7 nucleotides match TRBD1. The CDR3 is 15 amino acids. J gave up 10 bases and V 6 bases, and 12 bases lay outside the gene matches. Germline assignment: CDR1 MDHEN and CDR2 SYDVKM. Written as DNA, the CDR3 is TGTGCCAGCAGCTCCCCCGCCAGGGGGAACTCACCCCTCCACTTT. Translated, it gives CASSSPARGNSPLHF. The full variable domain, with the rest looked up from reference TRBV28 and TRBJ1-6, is DVKVTQSSRYLVKRTGEKVFLECVQDMDHENMFWYRQDPGLGLRLIYFSYDVKMKEKGDIPEGYSVSREKKERFSLILESASTNQTSMYLCASSSPARGNSPLHFGNGTRLTVT.

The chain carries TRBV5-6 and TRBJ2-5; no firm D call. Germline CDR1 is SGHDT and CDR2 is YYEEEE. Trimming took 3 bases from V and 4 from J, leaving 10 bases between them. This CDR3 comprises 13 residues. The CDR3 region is CASSWEQLETQYF. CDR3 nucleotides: TGTGCCAGCAGCTGGGAACAGCTAGAGACCCAGTACTTC.

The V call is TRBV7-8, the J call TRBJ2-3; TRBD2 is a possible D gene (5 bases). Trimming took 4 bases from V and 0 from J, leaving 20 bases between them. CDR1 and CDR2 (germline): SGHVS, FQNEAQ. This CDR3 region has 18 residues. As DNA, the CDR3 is TGTGCCAGCAGCTCACTCCCCTCGGTCGGGGTGAGCACAGATACGCAGTATTTT. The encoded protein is CASSSLPSVGVSTDTQYF.

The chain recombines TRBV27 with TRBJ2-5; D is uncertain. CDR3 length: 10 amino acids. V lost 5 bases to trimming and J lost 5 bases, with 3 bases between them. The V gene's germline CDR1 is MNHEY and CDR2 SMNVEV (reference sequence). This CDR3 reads CASSDETQYF. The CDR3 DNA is TGTGCCAGCAGTGACGAGACCCAGTACTTC.

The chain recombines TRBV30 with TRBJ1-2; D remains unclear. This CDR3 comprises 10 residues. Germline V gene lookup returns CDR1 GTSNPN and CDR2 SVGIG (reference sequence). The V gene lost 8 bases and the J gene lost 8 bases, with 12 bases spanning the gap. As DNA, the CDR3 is TGTGCCCCGGCCCCAAGGGGCTACACCTTC. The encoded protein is CAPAPRGYTF.

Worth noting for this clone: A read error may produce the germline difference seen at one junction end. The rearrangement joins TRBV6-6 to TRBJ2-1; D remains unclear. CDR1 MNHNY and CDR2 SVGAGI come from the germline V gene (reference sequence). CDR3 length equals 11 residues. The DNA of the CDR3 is TGTGCCAGCAGCCAGTCCCAGGAGCTGTTCTTC. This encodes CASSQSQELFF.

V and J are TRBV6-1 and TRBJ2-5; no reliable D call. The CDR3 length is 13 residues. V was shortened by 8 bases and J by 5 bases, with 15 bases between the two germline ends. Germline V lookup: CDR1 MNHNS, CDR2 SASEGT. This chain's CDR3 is CASGRPAAETQYF. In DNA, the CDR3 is TGTGCCAGCGGCAGGCCGGCGGCGGAGACCCAGTACTTC.

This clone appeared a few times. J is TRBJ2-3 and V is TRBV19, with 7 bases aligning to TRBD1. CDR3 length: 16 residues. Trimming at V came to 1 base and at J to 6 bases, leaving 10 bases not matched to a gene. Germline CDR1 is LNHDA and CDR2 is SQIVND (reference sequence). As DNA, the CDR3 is TGTGCCAGTAGTATAGTAGGCGAGGGGGCGCGGGATACGCAGTATTTT. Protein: CASSIVGEGARDTQYF. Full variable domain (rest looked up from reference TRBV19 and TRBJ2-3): DGGITQSPKYLFRKEGQNVTLSCEQNLNHDAMYWYRQDPGQGLRLIYYSQIVNDFQKGDIAEGYSVSREKKESFPLTVTSAQKNPTAFYLCASSIVGEGARDTQYFGPGTRLTVL.

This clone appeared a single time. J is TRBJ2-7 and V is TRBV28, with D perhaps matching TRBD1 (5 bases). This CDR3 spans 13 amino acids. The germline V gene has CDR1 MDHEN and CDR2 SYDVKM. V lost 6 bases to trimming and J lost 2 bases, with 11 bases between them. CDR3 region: CASSPQDTYEQYF. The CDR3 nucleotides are TGTGCCAGCAGCCCCCAGGACACCTACGAGCAGTACTTC.

The chain's CDR3 is CASSPLGTGYRYTF. The CDR3 DNA reads TGTGCCAGCAGCCCCCTTGGGACAGGGTATCGCTACACCTTC. The gene calls are TRBV11-2 and TRBJ1-2; 9 bases align to TRBD1. In germline, CDR1 is SGHAT, CDR2 FQNNGV. The ends lost 5 bases at V and 9 bases at J; junction bases unmatched: 10. This CDR3 contains 14 residues.

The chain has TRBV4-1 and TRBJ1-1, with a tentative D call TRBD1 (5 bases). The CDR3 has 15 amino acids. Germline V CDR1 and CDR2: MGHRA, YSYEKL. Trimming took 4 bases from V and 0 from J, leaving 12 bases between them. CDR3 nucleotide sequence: TGCGCCAGCAGCCTTACGACAGAGATGAACACTGAAGCTTTCTTT. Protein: CASSLTTEMNTEAFF.